The clone carrying this TCR beta chain turned up a few times. The antigen remains undetermined. Sequencing was preceded by expansion of antigen-specific CD4+ T cells with viral peptide pools in the ViraFEST assay. It was after approximately 11 days of culture that CD4+ T cells were isolated. Every well housed some 2 million PBMC, which grew in culture alongside 9 to 10 IU/ml IL-2 and around 9.8 ug/ml peptides. Cultures got half-medium changes with IL-2 on days 3 and 7. The entry originates in a study of vaccination effects on CD4 cells after COVID-19. V was clipped by 7 bases and J by 6 bases; unmatched bases: 9. This CDR3 is built from 15 residues. The germline V gene has CDR1 SGHNT and CDR2 YYREEE (reference sequence). Generated by immunoSEQ multiplex PCR, the TCRdb table keeps only in-frame clones and is missing some. The data show tens of thousands of clones, 70% seen once.

The sequence derives from a human donor who received a COVID-19 vaccine. The J gene is TRBJ2-3, the V gene TRBV5-4; 12 nucleotides line up with TRBD2. The starting material was CD4+ T cells from PBMCs cultured with HCoV-229E spike peptides, obtained before COVID-19 vaccination. The CDR3 loop reads CASRPLAGGPDTQYF. CDR3 coding DNA: TGTGCCAGCCGACCCCTAGCGGGAGGGCCGGATACGCAGTATTTT.